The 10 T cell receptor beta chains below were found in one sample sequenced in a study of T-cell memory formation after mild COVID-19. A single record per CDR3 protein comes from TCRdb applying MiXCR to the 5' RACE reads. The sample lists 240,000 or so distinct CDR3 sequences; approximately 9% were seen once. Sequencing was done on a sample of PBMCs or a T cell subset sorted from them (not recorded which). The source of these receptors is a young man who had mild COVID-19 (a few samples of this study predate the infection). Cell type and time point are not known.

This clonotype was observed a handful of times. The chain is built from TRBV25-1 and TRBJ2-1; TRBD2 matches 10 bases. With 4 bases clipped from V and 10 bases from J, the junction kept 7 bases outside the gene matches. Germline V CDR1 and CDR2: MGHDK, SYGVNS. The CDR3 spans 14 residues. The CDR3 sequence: CASSASGGAWEQFF. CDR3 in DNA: TGTGCCAGCAGTGCCAGCGGGGGGGCCTGGGAGCAGTTCTTC.

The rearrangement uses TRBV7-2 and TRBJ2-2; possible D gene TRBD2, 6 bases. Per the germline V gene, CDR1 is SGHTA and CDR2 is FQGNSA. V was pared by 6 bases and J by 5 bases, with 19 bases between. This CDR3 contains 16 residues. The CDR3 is CASRSGTPSRTGELFF. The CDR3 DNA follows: TGTGCCAGCAGGTCCGGGACTCCCTCAAGGACCGGGGAGCTGTTTTTT.

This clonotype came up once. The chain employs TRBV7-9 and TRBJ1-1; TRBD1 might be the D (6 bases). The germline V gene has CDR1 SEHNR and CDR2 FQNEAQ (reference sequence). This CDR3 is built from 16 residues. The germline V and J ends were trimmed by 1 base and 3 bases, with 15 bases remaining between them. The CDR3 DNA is TGTGCCAGCAGCTTAGGCCCAAGGGGGTCGGACACTGAAGCTTTCTTT. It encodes CASSLGPRGSDTEAFF.

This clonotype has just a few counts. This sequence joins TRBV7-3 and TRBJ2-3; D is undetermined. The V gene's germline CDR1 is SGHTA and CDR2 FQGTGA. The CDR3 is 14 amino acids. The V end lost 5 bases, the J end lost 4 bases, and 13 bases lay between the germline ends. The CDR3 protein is CASSLQSGADTQYF. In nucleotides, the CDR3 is TGTGCCAGCAGCCTCCAGTCCGGCGCAGATACGCAGTATTTT.

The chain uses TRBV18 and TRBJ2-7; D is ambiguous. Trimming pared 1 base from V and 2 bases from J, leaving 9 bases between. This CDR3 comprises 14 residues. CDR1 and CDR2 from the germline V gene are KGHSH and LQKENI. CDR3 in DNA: TGTGCCAGCTCACCACGGTCGGAACCCTACGAGCAGTACTTC. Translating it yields CASSPRSEPYEQYF.

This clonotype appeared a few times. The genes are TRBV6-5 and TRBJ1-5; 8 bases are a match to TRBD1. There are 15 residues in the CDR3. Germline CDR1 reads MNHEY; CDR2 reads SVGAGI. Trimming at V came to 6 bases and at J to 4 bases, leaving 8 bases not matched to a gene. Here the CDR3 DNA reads TGTGCCAGCAGACCGGACAGGGTAGAGAATCAGCCCCAGCATTTT. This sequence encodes CASRPDRVENQPQHF.

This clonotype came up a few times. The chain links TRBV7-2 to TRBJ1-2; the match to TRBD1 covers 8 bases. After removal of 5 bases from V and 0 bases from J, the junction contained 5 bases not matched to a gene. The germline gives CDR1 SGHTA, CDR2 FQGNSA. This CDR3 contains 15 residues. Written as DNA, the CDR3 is TGTGCCAGCAGCGTCGGGACAGGAGCTAACTATGGCTACACCTTC. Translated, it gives CASSVGTGANYGYTF.

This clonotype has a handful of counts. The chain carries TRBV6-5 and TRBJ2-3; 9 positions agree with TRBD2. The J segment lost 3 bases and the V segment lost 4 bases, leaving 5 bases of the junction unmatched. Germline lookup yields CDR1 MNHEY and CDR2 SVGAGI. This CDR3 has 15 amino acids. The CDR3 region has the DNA TGTGCCAGCAGTTCCCTAGCGGGGTGGACAGATACGCAGTATTTT. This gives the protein CASSSLAGWTDTQYF.

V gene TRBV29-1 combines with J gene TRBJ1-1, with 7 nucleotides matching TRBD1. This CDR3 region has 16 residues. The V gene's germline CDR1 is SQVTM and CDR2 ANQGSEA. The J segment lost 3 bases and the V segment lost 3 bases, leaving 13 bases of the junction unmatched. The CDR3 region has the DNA TGCAGCGTTGATGCAGGGGGAAGATACCGGGACACTGAAGCTTTCTTT. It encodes CSVDAGGRYRDTEAFF. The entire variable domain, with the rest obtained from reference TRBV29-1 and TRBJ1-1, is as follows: SAVISQKPSRDICQRGTSLTIQCQVDSQVTMMFWYRQQPGQSLTLIATANQGSEATYESGFVIDKFPISRPNLTFSTLTVSNMSPEDSSIYLCSVDAGGRYRDTEAFFGQGTRLTVV.

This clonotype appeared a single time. The CDR3 reads CASSLAFTGANEKLFF. The CDR3 bases are TGTGCCAGCAGCTTGGCCTTCACAGGGGCTAATGAAAAACTGTTTTTT. The chain is built from TRBV5-5 and TRBJ1-4; 7 bases fit TRBD1. V lost 0 bases and J lost 3; bases outside the gene matches: 5. CDR1 and CDR2 (germline): SGHKS, YYEKEE (reference sequence). The CDR3 runs 16 residues.